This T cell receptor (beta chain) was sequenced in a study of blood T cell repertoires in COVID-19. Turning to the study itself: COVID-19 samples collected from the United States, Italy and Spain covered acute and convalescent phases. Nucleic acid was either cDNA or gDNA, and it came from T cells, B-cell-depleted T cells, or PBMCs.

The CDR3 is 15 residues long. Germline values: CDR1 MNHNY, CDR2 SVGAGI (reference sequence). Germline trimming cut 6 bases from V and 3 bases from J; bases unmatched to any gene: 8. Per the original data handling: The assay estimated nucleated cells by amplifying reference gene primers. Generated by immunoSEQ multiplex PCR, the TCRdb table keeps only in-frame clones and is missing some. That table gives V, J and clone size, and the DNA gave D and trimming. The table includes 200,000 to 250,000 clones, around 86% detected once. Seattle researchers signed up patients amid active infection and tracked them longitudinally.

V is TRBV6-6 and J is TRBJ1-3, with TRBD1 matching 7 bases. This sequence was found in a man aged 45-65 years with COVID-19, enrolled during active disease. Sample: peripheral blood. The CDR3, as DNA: TGTGCCAGCAGGTTAGGACAGGCGAATGGAAACACCATATATTTT. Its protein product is CASRLGQANGNTIYF.